This is a list of T cell receptor beta chains from one sample in a study of T cells in Graves' hyperthyroidism and ophthalmopathy. Each CDR3 protein is one row after TCRdb ran MiXCR on the multiplex PCR reads. The table shows approximately 430,000 distinct CDR3 sequences, with roughly 15% occurring only once. The sample taken for sequencing was blood. The origin of the receptors is a man in his late teens or twenties with Graves' ophthalmopathy. Each CDR3 is given with its conserved first and last residue. A D gene is named only where the DNA matches it firmly. Part of the rows lack a size; the others show once, few, many or a class for expanded clones.

v_gene: TRBV2; j_gene: TRBJ2-2; abundance: many; d_gene: -; CDR3aa: CASSLGVGRLNTGELFF; CDR3nt: TGTGCCAGCAGCCTAGGTGTGGGACGCCTCAACACCGGGGAGCTGTTTTTT
v_gene: TRBV9; j_gene: TRBJ1-2; abundance: few; d_gene: -; CDR3aa: CASSVATGYTPNYGYTF; CDR3nt: TGTGCCAGCAGCGTAGCTACGGGGTACACTCCTAACTATGGCTACACCTTC
v_gene: TRBV20-1; j_gene: TRBJ2-1; abundance: many; d_gene: -; CDR3aa: CSALGNSVFEQFF; CDR3nt: TGCAGTGCCCTGGGGAACTCCGTTTTTGAGCAGTTCTTC
v_gene: TRBV27; j_gene: TRBJ2-3; abundance: few; d_gene: TRBD2; CDR3aa: CASSFTSGTTDTQYF; CDR3nt: TGTGCCAGCAGTTTCACTAGCGGAACCACAGATACGCAGTATTTT
v_gene: TRBV9; j_gene: TRBJ2-7; abundance: -; d_gene: -; CDR3aa: CASSARPSSYEQYF; CDR3nt: TGTGCCAGCAGCGCCCGACCGAGCTCCTACGAGCAGTACTTC
v_gene: TRBV6-1; j_gene: TRBJ1-2; abundance: -; d_gene: TRBD1; CDR3aa: CASNHRDRVGYTF; CDR3nt: TGTGCCAGCAACCACCGGGACAGGGTTGGCTACACCTTC
v_gene: TRBV5-1; j_gene: TRBJ1-6; abundance: many; d_gene: -; CDR3aa: CASSLSQLRSPLHF; CDR3nt: TGCGCCAGCAGCTTGTCCCAGCTCCGTTCACCCCTCCACTTT
v_gene: TRBV4-1; j_gene: TRBJ2-3; abundance: many; d_gene: TRBD2; CDR3aa: CASSQSGGQGDTQYF; CDR3nt: TGCGCCAGCAGCCAGAGCGGGGGCCAGGGAGATACGCAGTATTTT
v_gene: TRBV6-5; j_gene: TRBJ2-1; abundance: few; d_gene: -; CDR3aa: CASRLDYDNEQFF; CDR3nt: TGTGCCAGCAGACTGGACTATGACAATGAGCAGTTCTTC
v_gene: TRBV4-3; j_gene: TRBJ1-4; abundance: -; d_gene: TRBD1; CDR3aa: CASSELGTGDPFNEKLFF; CDR3nt: TGCGCCAGCAGCGAACTAGGGACAGGGGATCCATTTAATGAAAAACTGTTTTTT
v_gene: TRBV19; j_gene: TRBJ1-5; abundance: -; d_gene: -; CDR3aa: CASTQGFPYNQPQHF; CDR3nt: TGTGCCAGTACCCAGGGGTTCCCGTATAATCAGCCCCAGCATTTT
v_gene: TRBV7-8; j_gene: TRBJ2-5; abundance: many; d_gene: -; CDR3aa: CASSRDTETQYF; CDR3nt: TGTGCCAGCAGCCGGGACACAGAGACCCAGTACTTC
v_gene: TRBV30; j_gene: TRBJ2-7; abundance: many; d_gene: TRBD1; CDR3aa: CAWEGQPYEQYF; CDR3nt: TGTGCCTGGGAGGGACAGCCCTACGAGCAGTACTTC
v_gene: TRBV9; j_gene: TRBJ2-5; abundance: -; d_gene: TRBD2; CDR3aa: CASSVMASGGSKTQYF; CDR3nt: TGTGCCAGCAGCGTAATGGCTAGCGGGGGATCGAAGACCCAGTACTTC
v_gene: TRBV25-1; j_gene: TRBJ1-4; abundance: -; d_gene: TRBD1; CDR3aa: CASSEQGAANEKLFF; CDR3nt: TGTGCCAGCAGTGAACAGGGGGCAGCTAATGAAAAACTGTTTTTT